This T cell receptor (beta chain) was found in a study of T cell changes during pregnancy in multiple sclerosis. Assay: immunoSEQ multiplex PCR; the TCRdb copy retains only in-frame clones and omits some. This sample has approximately 85,000 clones, with roughly nine tenths found just once. CDR3 length: 15 residues. Trimming shortened V by 1 base and J by 5 bases, and 11 bases separated the two germline ends. CDR1 SGHTA and CDR2 FQGNSA come from the germline V gene. The sequence came from a female donor with multiple sclerosis, enrolled in a pregnancy study. The sequenced sample was peripheral blood, obtained in the first trimester of pregnancy. The chain joins TRBV7-2 to TRBJ1-4; D is unresolved. CDR3 region: CASSLDVSRNEKLFF. CDR3 DNA: TGTGCCAGCAGCTTAGATGTCAGTCGAAATGAAAAACTGTTTTTT.